These 28 T cell receptor beta chains were sequenced from one sample in a study of T cell repertoires in ileal Crohn's disease. The assay was immunoSEQ multiplex PCR, and TCRdb's table has in-frame clones only and misses some. The sample yields about 13,000 clones, over 60% seen once. Material for sequencing was ileal tissue. The source of these receptors is an adult with Crohn's disease.

V and J are TRBV6-6 and TRBJ1-1, with unresolved D. Trimming pared 0 bases from V and 5 bases from J, leaving 4 bases between. Looked up from germline, CDR1 is MNHNY and CDR2 is SVGAGI (reference sequence). This CDR3 spans 12 amino acids. The CDR3, as DNA: TGTGCCAGCAGTTACTCGAGTACTGAAGCTTTCTTT. Translating gives CASSYSSTEAFF.

The count of this clone is one. V usage is TRBV5-1 and J usage is TRBJ1-4; TRBD1 matches 8 bases. CDR1 is SGHRS, CDR2 YFSETQ, per germline. The length of the CDR3 is 14 residues. Trimming took 5 bases from V and 8 from J; bases not matched to a gene: 8. This chain's CDR3 is CASSPRQGNEKLFF. As DNA, the CDR3 is TGCGCCAGCAGTCCCAGACAGGGGAACGAAAAACTGTTTTTT.

This clone was detected only a few times. V usage is TRBV19 and J usage is TRBJ1-1; D remains unclear. The length of the CDR3 is 13 residues. Trimming shortened V by 6 bases and J by 0 bases, and 8 bases separated the two germline ends. Germline-derived CDR1 and CDR2 are LNHDA and SQIVND (reference sequence). The CDR3 sequence: CASSQYMNTEAFF. The CDR3 DNA reads TGTGCCAGTAGCCAATACATGAACACTGAAGCTTTCTTT.

This chain uses TRBV5-1 with TRBJ2-5, with TRBD2 identical over 11 bases. The V gene end was trimmed by 2 bases and the J gene end by 2 bases; junction bases not matched to a gene: 17. The germline V gene encodes CDR1 SGHRS and CDR2 YFSETQ. The CDR3 runs to 20 residues. CDR3 sequence (DNA): TGCGCCAGCAGCTTAACGTACATAGCGGGGGGGCTAAGGGGACAAGAGACCCAGTACTTC. Translating gives CASSLTYIAGGLRGQETQYF.

The genes are TRBV5-1 and TRBJ2-1; D unclear. Trimming removed 1 base at V and 2 bases at J, with 10 bases between. The germline V gene encodes CDR1 SGHRS and CDR2 YFSETQ. This CDR3 contains 15 residues. The CDR3 protein is CASSLSLQTYNEQFF. The CDR3 DNA is TGCGCCAGCAGCTTGAGCCTTCAAACCTACAATGAGCAGTTCTTC.

The V gene is TRBV9, the J gene TRBJ2-2, with D possibly TRBD1 on 6 matching bases. The V end was cut by 0 bases, the J end by 6 bases, with 18 bases between. The length of the CDR3 is 17 residues. CDR1 and CDR2 (germline): SGDLS, YYNGEE. The CDR3 nucleotides read TGTGCCAGCAGCGTAGTACCGGCAGGGGCGAAAGCCGGGGAGCTGTTTTTT. It yields the protein CASSVVPAGAKAGELFF.

This clone has more than one count but fewer than ten. This chain uses TRBV6-1 with TRBJ1-4; 10 positions agree with TRBD1. The trim removed 2 bases at V and 5 bases at J, leaving 8 bases unmatched. This CDR3 has 17 residues. Per germline, CDR1 MNHNS and CDR2 SASEGT. This CDR3 reads CASSEQGQGRTNEKLFF. Here the CDR3 DNA reads TGTGCCAGCAGTGAACAGGGACAGGGGAGAACAAATGAAAAACTGTTTTTT.

This sequence joins TRBV7-9 and TRBJ2-5; TRBD2 matches 8 bases. Germline V lookup: CDR1 SEHNR, CDR2 FQNEAQ (reference sequence). J lost 5 bases, V lost 1 base, and 9 bases had no gene match. This CDR3 is built from 16 residues. The CDR3 sequence is CASSLGAGLEAETQYF. The DNA for the CDR3 is TGTGCCAGCAGCTTAGGGGCGGGACTAGAGGCTGAGACCCAGTACTTC. Full variable domain (rest looked up from reference TRBV7-9 and TRBJ2-5): DTGVSQNPRHKITKRGQNVTFRCDPISEHNRLYWYRQTLGQGPEFLTYFQNEAQLEKSRLLSDRFSAERPKGSFSTLEIQRTEQGDSAMYLCASSLGAGLEAETQYFGPGTRLLVL.

V usage is TRBV2 and J usage is TRBJ1-6; 10 nucleotides match TRBD1. Germline-derived CDR1 and CDR2 are SNHLY and FYNNEI. This CDR3 contains 14 residues. V gave up 7 bases and J gave up 7 bases; unmatched junction bases: 4. Here the CDR3 reads CASTQGQGNSPLHF. For the CDR3, the DNA is TGTGCCAGCACCCAGGGACAGGGGAATTCACCCCTCCACTTT.

J is TRBJ2-5 and V is TRBV10-2; 9 positions agree with TRBD1. The CDR3 sequence is 14 residues long. J gave up 4 bases and V 5 bases, and 5 bases lay outside the gene matches. CDR1 WSHSY and CDR2 SAAADI come from the germline V gene. The CDR3 nucleotides are TGCGCCAGCAGTCTGAACAGGGGGCCAGAGACCCAGTACTTC. Translated: CASSLNRGPETQYF.

This chain uses TRBV6-1 with TRBJ2-1; 10 nucleotides match TRBD2. Trimming at V came to 2 bases and at J to 2 bases, leaving 0 bases not matched to a gene. This CDR3 comprises 15 residues. The germline gives CDR1 MNHNS, CDR2 SASEGT. CDR3 DNA sequence: TGTGCCAGCAGTGAAACTAGCGGGGCCTACAATGAGCAGTTCTTC. Translating gives CASSETSGAYNEQFF.

CDR3 protein: CASSEEGGTPQETQYF. CDR3 nucleotide sequence: TGTGCCAGCAGTGAAGAAGGCGGGACTCCTCAAGAGACCCAGTACTTC. V is TRBV6-1 and J is TRBJ2-5, with D possibly TRBD2 on 6 matching bases. Trimming stripped 1 base from V and 2 bases from J, with 14 bases between. Germline V gene sequence: CDR1 MNHNS, CDR2 SASEGT. The CDR3 is 16 amino acids.

This rearrangement joins TRBV27 to TRBJ2-2, with 14 bases aligning to TRBD2. The V gene end was trimmed by 5 bases and the J gene end by 6 bases; junction bases not matched to a gene: 20. Germline V CDR1 and CDR2: MNHEY, SMNVEV (reference sequence). The CDR3 spans 21 residues. The CDR3 DNA reads as TGTGCCAGCAGTGATGAATTCGGGACTAGCGGGGGCCTGATCACCCCCGGGGAGCTGTTTTTT. Its translation is CASSDEFGTSGGLITPGELFF.

The chain combines TRBV5-1 with TRBJ2-3; TRBD2 matches 9 bases. The germline V gene has CDR1 SGHRS and CDR2 YFSETQ. J was trimmed by 0 bases and V by 4 bases; bases with no gene match: 9. The CDR3 sequence is 17 residues long. Here the CDR3 DNA reads TGCGCCAGCAGCCTACAGAGCGGGGGGTATAGCACAGATACGCAGTATTTT. It yields the protein CASSLQSGGYSTDTQYF.

This clone occurred a few times. CDR3 nucleotide sequence: TGCAGCGTTCGGGGTCATCAAGCCACCGGGGAGCTGTTTTTT. This gives the protein CSVRGHQATGELFF. The rearrangement uses TRBV29-1 and TRBJ2-2, with D possibly being TRBD2 (5 bases). In germline, CDR1 is SQVTM, CDR2 ANQGSEA. CDR3 length: 14 amino acids. Between the trimmed V and J ends, which lost 5 bases and 4 bases, there was a span of 14 bases.

This clone was picked up a small number of times. This rearrangement joins TRBV7-2 to TRBJ1-1, with 7 bases fitting TRBD1. The germline gives CDR1 SGHTA, CDR2 FQGNSA. V lost 1 base and J lost 7; bases outside the gene matches: 6. CDR3 size: 14 residues. CDR3 nucleotides: TGTGCCAGCAGCTTAGGGGCAGGGGGGAGTGAAGCTTTCTTT. Its protein product is CASSLGAGGSEAFF.

This rearrangement joins TRBV7-2 to TRBJ1-1; TRBD1 might be the D (5 bases). Germline lookup yields CDR1 SGHTA and CDR2 FQGNSA. This CDR3 has 15 residues. V was cut by 5 bases and J by 0 bases, with 13 bases left in between. The CDR3 region is CASSTGGGMNTEAFF. Written as DNA, the CDR3 is TGTGCCAGCAGCACAGGTGGGGGGATGAACACTGAAGCTTTCTTT.

The rearrangement links TRBV7-3 to TRBJ2-1; 10 nucleotides line up with TRBD2. V lost 4 bases, J lost 5 bases, and 5 bases stayed unmatched. Germline V CDR1 and CDR2: SGHTA, FQGTGA. The CDR3 runs 15 residues. DNA for the CDR3: TGTGCCAGCAGCTCCCGACTAGCGGGCCACAATGAGCAGTTCTTC. This gives the protein CASSSRLAGHNEQFF.

The J gene is TRBJ2-7, the V gene TRBV7-2; D may be TRBD2 (5 bases). Trimming removed 4 bases at V and 6 bases at J, with 16 bases between. The CDR3 totals 14 residues. Germline V gene data show CDR1 as SGHTA and CDR2 as FQGNSA. The DNA for the CDR3 is TGTGCCAGCAGCTCCCGGACGGGGTGGTTCGAGCAGTACTTC. Translation gives CASSSRTGWFEQYF.

V gene TRBV11-3 combines with J gene TRBJ2-3; maybe TRBD2 (5 bases). Per the germline V gene, CDR1 is SGHNT and CDR2 is YENEEA. V was clipped by 4 bases and J by 5 bases, with 7 bases between them. The CDR3 consists of 12 residues. CDR3 DNA: TGTGCCAGCAGCTGGGCGGGAGATACGCAGTATTTT. It specifies CASSWAGDTQYF. Drawing the rest from reference TRBV11-3 and TRBJ2-3, the complete variable domain is EAGVVQSPRYKIIEKKQPVAFWCNPISGHNTLYWYLQNLGQGPELLIRYENEEAVDDSQLPKDRFSAERLKGVDSTLKIQPAELGDSAVYLCASSWAGDTQYFGPGTRLTVL.

Details on this clone: Sequence at one end of the junction differs from germline and may be a read error. This chain uses TRBV19 with TRBJ1-2, with 7 bases matching TRBD1. This CDR3 has 15 residues. Germline-derived CDR1 and CDR2 are LNHDA and SQIVND (reference sequence). This CDR3 reads CASRIGDRALGGYTF. CDR3 in DNA: TGTGCCAGTAGGATAGGAGACAGGGCCCTAGGGGGCTACACCTTC.

The gene calls are TRBV7-3 and TRBJ2-7; 8 bases align to TRBD1. The J segment lost 3 bases and the V segment lost 2 bases, leaving 3 bases of the junction unmatched. CDR1 and CDR2 (germline): SGHTA, FQGTGA. The CDR3 loop spans 14 amino acids. The CDR3 region has the DNA TGTGCCAGCAGCTTAGGGGGGACAGGCTACGAGCAGTACTTC. The encoded protein is CASSLGGTGYEQYF.

This chain uses TRBV13 with TRBJ1-3, with D hard to call. The CDR3 runs 13 residues. Germline V gene data show CDR1 as PRHDT and CDR2 as FYEKMQ (reference sequence). V lost 5 bases, J lost 6 bases, and 11 bases lay in between. The CDR3 DNA sequence: TGTGCCAGCAGCGAAGGGAGAGTAAACACCATATATTTT. Protein sequence: CASSEGRVNTIYF.

In DNA form, the CDR3 reads TGTGCCAGCAGGGCGGGCGACTCCTACAATGAGCAGTTCTTC. Its translation is CASRAGDSYNEQFF. V and J are TRBV6-5 and TRBJ2-1; tentative D call: TRBD2 (5 bases). Germline V gene sequence: CDR1 MNHEY, CDR2 SVGAGI. V was pared by 6 bases and J by 0 bases, with 9 bases between. The CDR3 spans 14 residues.

This chain connects TRBV5-1 to TRBJ2-6; TRBD2 is a possible D gene (6 bases). V lost 5 bases to trimming and J lost 2 bases, with 8 bases between them. The CDR3 loop spans 14 amino acids. Looked up from germline, CDR1 is SGHRS and CDR2 is YFSETQ. CDR3 residues: CASRRTTGANVLTF. The CDR3 bases are TGCGCCAGCAGAAGGACTACTGGGGCCAACGTCCTGACTTTC.

V usage is TRBV30 and J usage is TRBJ2-7, with a possible D match to TRBD1 (7 bases). The V and J ends lost 4 bases and 2 bases respectively, with 12 bases between them. This CDR3 contains 13 residues. CDR1 GTSNPN and CDR2 SVGIG come from the germline V gene (reference sequence). In DNA, the CDR3 is TGTGCCTGGACAGGGGGGCCTACCTACGAGCAGTACTTC. This encodes CAWTGGPTYEQYF.

The chain has TRBV6-5 and TRBJ2-3; possibly TRBD2 for D (5 bases). Germline values: CDR1 MNHEY, CDR2 SVGAGI. The CDR3 length is 13 residues. For the CDR3, the DNA is TGTGTAGTGAGGGTCCTCTACACAGATACGCAGTATTTT. Translation gives CVVRVLYTDTQYF.

This chain connects TRBV5-8 to TRBJ1-5; D perhaps matches TRBD1 (6 bases). V was cut by 4 bases and J by 3 bases, with 8 bases left in between. Germline CDR1 reads SGHTS; CDR2 reads YDEGEE. CDR3 length equals 13 residues. The chain's CDR3 is CASSTGLNQPQHF. DNA of the CDR3: TGTGCCAGCAGCACAGGGCTCAATCAGCCCCAGCATTTT.